These T cell receptor beta chains were read from a single sample in a study of blood T cell repertoires in COVID-19. Here immunoSEQ multiplex PCR was the method, and the copy in TCRdb shows in-frame clones only, minus some. The table has 250,000 to 300,000 clones, around 81% seen once. The specimen sequenced was peripheral blood. These receptor sequences come from a woman aged 60 to 75 with active or convalescent COVID-19. Each CDR3 is given with its conserved first and last residue. Each record gives: V gene, clone size, J gene, D gene, CDR3 DNA, CDR3 protein. A D gene is named only where the DNA matches it firmly. Clone size appears in some rows only: once, few, many, or a class for an expanded clone.

>TRBV19|NA|TRBJ2-3|TRBD2
TGTGCCAGTAGTATAGCAGGAGGGCTAGCGGGTGGAGATACGCAGTATTTT
CASSIAGGLAGGDTQYF
>TRBV28|NA|TRBJ1-1|NA
TGTGCCAGCAGTCCGGACAGTGAAGCTTTCTTT
CASSPDSEAFF
>TRBV11-3|NA|TRBJ2-2|TRBD1
TGTGCCAGCAGCGTAGGGGACAGGGGGCGCGGCGGGGAGCTGTTTTTT
CASSVGDRGRGGELFF
>TRBV27|NA|TRBJ1-2|NA
TGTGCCAGCATGGGGGGGACCGACGGCTATGGCTACACCTTC
CASMGGTDGYGYTF
>TRBV7-2|once|TRBJ1-2|NA
TGTGCCAGCAGCCCTCCAGGGTCTGGCTATGGCTACACCTTC
CASSPPGSGYGYTF
>TRBV9|NA|TRBJ2-5|TRBD1
TGTGCCAGCAGCCCGCGGGACAGGGCATTAGAGACCCAGTACTTC
CASSPRDRALETQYF
>TRBV15|NA|TRBJ2-4|NA
TGTGCCACCAGCAGAGGCCCCGGGCCCTCGAGGGACATTCAGTACTTC
CATSRGPGPSRDIQYF
>TRBV7-3|NA|TRBJ2-1|TRBD1
TGTGCCAGCAGCACCACCGGGACAGGGGACAATGAGCAGTTCTTC
CASSTTGTGDNEQFF
>TRBV12-5|NA|TRBJ1-6|NA
TGTGCTAGTGGTTTTGGACACGTCCTTAATTCACCCCTCCACTTT
CASGFGHVLNSPLHF
>TRBV27|NA|TRBJ1-5|TRBD1
TGTGCCAGCAGCCGGACAGGTTTTAGCAATCAGCCCCAGCATTTT
CASSRTGFSNQPQHF
>TRBV7-2|NA|TRBJ1-3|TRBD1
TGTGCCAGCAGCTCCAGGACAGGCCGGGCGAACACCATATATTTT
CASSSRTGRANTIYF
>TRBV6-5|NA|TRBJ1-2|NA
TGTGCCAGCAGTTACTCGACAGCTAACTATGGCTACACCTTC
CASSYSTANYGYTF
>TRBV7-9|NA|TRBJ2-1|NA
TGTGCCAGCAGCTTTAACAGGGAGCCCAATGAGCAGTTCTTC
CASSFNREPNEQFF
>TRBV2|NA|TRBJ2-6|TRBD1
TGTGCCAGCAGTGGGACAGGGTCCGGGGCCAACGTCCTGACTTTC
CASSGTGSGANVLTF
>TRBV3-1/TRBV3-2|NA|TRBJ1-1|NA
TGTGCCAGCAGCCAAGCAGGGGCGGACACTGAAGCTTTCTTT
CASSQAGADTEAFF
>TRBV29-1|few|TRBJ1-3|NA
TGCAGCGTTGAAGAAGGCAGGGAAGGCACCATATATTTT
CSVEEGREGTIYF
>TRBV28|NA|TRBJ1-1|NA
TGTGCCAGCAGTTTAGTTGCCAGGAGGGGAGCTTTCTTT
CASSLVARRGAFF
>TRBV5-4|NA|TRBJ2-2|TRBD2
TGTGCCAGCAGGACTAGCGGGGGCGGGACCGGGGAGCTGTTTTTT
CASRTSGGGTGELFF